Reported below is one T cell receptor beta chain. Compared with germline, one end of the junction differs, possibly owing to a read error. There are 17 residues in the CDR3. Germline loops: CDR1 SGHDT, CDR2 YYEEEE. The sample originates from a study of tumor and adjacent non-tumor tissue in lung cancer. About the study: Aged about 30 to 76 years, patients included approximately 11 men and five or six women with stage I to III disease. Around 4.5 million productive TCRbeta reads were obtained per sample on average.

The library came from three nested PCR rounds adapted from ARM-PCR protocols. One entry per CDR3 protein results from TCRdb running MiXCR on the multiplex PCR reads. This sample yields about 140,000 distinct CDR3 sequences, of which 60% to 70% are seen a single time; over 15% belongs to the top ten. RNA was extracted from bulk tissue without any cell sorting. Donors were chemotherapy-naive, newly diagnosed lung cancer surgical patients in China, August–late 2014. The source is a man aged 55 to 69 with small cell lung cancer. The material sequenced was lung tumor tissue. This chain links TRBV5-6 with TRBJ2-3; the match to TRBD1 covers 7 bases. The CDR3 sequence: CASSPQGDLFNTVTQYF. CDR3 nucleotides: TGTGCCAGCAGCCCCCAGGGGGACCTGTTCAACACAGTTACGCAATATTTT.